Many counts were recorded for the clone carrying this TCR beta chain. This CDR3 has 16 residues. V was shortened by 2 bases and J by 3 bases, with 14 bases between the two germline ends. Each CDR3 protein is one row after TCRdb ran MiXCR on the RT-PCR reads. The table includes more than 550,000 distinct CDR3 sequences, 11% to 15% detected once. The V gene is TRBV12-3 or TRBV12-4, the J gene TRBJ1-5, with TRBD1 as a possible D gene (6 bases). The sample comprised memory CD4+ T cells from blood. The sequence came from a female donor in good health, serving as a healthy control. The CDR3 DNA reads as TGTGCCAGCAGTTTATCAGGCTCAGGGGACAATCAGCCCCAGCATTTT. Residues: CASSLSGSGDNQPQHF.